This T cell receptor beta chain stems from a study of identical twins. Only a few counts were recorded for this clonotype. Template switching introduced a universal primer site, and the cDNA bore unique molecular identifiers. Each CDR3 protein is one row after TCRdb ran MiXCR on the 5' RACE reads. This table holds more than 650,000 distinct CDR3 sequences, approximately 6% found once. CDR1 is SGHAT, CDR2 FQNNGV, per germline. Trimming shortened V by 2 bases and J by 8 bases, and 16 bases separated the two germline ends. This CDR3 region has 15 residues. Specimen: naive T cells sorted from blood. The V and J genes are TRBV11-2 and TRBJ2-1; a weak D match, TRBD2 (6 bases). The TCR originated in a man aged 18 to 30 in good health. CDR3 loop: CASSLRRDLWDEQFF. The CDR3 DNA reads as TGTGCCAGCAGCTTAAGGAGGGACCTCTGGGATGAGCAGTTCTTC.